The rows below give T cell receptor beta chains drawn from one sample of a study of naive and memory T cell subsets. Via MiXCR, TCRdb re-called the UMI-ligation and nested PCR reads, giving one row per CDR3 protein. The table has approximately 89,000 distinct CDR3 sequences, around 7% seen once; the top ten hold 1.5% to 2%. The sequencing input was central memory CD4+ T cells from blood. The receptors here all came from a human donor in good health. The CDR3 runs from the conserved cysteine through the conserved F or W. The D gene is left open where the match is weak. Clone size is given for some rows only: seen once, a few or many times, or a class if the clone is expanded.

TRBJ2-3,.,.,TRBV25-1,CASSQRDTQYF,TGTGCCAGCAGTCAGCGGGATACGCAGTATTTT
TRBJ2-3,TRBD2,many,TRBV27,CASSFLRSSGGDTQYF,TGTGCCAGCAGTTTTCTCCGATCTAGCGGGGGAGATACGCAGTATTTT
TRBJ2-7,TRBD2,.,TRBV11-2,CASSVQLAGGISAYEQYF,TGTGCCAGCAGCGTTCAACTAGCGGGAGGGATTTCGGCCTACGAGCAGTACTTC
TRBJ2-6,.,few,TRBV5-6,CASSSRDQPSGANVLTF,TGTGCCAGCAGCTCCCGGGACCAACCGTCTGGGGCCAACGTCCTGACTTTC
TRBJ2-3,TRBD2,many,TRBV6-2/TRBV6-3,CASSYRSPTGTSGRYGTQYF,TGTGCCAGCAGTTACCGGTCCCCGACCGGGACTAGCGGGAGGTATGGAACGCAGTATTTT
TRBJ2-7,.,few,TRBV12-3/TRBV12-4,CASSPGPRSHEQYF,TGTGCCAGCAGCCCAGGGCCCAGATCCCACGAGCAGTACTTC
TRBJ1-5,TRBD1,few,TRBV28,CASSKGQRRNQPQHF,TGTGCCAGCAGCAAGGGACAGCGGCGCAATCAGCCCCAGCATTTT
TRBJ2-2,TRBD1,.,TRBV7-9,CASSPGTVDTGELFF,TGTGCCAGCAGCCCAGGGACAGTAGACACCGGGGAGCTGTTTTTT
TRBJ2-7,TRBD2,few,TRBV6-1,CASSVERTSGRRVNEQYF,TGTGCCAGCAGTGTGGAAAGGACTAGCGGGAGAAGGGTAAACGAGCAGTACTTC
TRBJ1-4,.,few,TRBV6-2/TRBV6-3,CASRGTANNEKLFF,TGTGCCAGCAGGGGGACGGCCAACAATGAAAAACTGTTTTTT
TRBJ1-1,TRBD1,many,TRBV29-1,CSVRTGGNTEAFF,TGCAGCGTCCGTACAGGGGGCAACACTGAAGCTTTCTTT
TRBJ2-7,TRBD2,few,TRBV9,CASSVSSGGHMGYEQYF,TGTGCCAGCAGCGTATCTAGCGGGGGGCATATGGGGTACGAGCAGTACTTC
TRBJ2-7,.,many,TRBV5-5,CASSLVGRSYEQYF,TGTGCCAGCAGCTTGGTGGGACGCTCCTACGAGCAGTACTTC
TRBJ1-5,.,many,TRBV6-5,CASRRDSNQPQHF,TGTGCCAGCAGGCGAGATAGCAATCAGCCCCAGCATTTT
TRBJ2-2,TRBD2,few,TRBV6-1,CASPASGSFKVFTGELFF,TGTGCCAGCCCAGCTAGCGGGAGTTTTAAGGTTTTTACCGGGGAGCTGTTTTTT
TRBJ2-3,.,many,TRBV7-2,CASSLAGLVDRTQYF,TGTGCCAGCAGCTTAGCAGGGCTCGTCGATAGGACGCAGTATTTT
TRBJ1-3,TRBD1,many,TRBV28,CASRGGLPFSGNTIYF,TGTGCCAGCAGAGGGGGCCTTCCCTTCAGCGGAAACACCATATATTTT
TRBJ2-1,TRBD2,many,TRBV7-9,CASGQGLVRYNEQFF,TGTGCCAGCGGGCAGGGACTAGTAAGATACAATGAGCAGTTCTTC
TRBJ1-1,.,many,TRBV14,CASSQQLEAFF,TGTGCCAGCAGCCAACAGCTGGAAGCTTTCTTT
TRBJ2-4,.,.,TRBV28,CASVSGAKNIQYF,TGTGCCTCGGTTAGCGGAGCCAAAAACATTCAGTACTTC
TRBJ1-5,TRBD1,many,TRBV6-2/TRBV6-3,CASSDGQGANNQPQHF,TGTGCCAGCAGTGACGGACAGGGGGCGAATAATCAGCCCCAGCATTTT
TRBJ1-1,.,many,TRBV12-3/TRBV12-4,CASRPWDGRGTEAFF,TGTGCCAGCAGACCCTGGGACGGCCGGGGAACTGAAGCTTTCTTT
TRBJ1-6,TRBD1,.,TRBV7-2,CASSSQGGGVGSPLHF,TGTGCCAGCAGCTCCCAGGGGGGGGGGGTTGGATCACCCCTCCACTTT
TRBJ1-2,.,many,TRBV29-1,CSGTRDGKDGYTF,TGCAGCGGCACGAGAGACGGGAAAGATGGCTACACCTTC
TRBJ1-3,.,many,TRBV6-6,CASRKGEGNTIYF,TGTGCCAGCAGAAAAGGCGAGGGGAACACCATATATTTT
TRBJ2-3,TRBD2,few,TRBV7-2,CASSLVGLGGSTDTQYF,TGTGCCAGCAGCTTAGTAGGACTAGGCGGCTCCACAGATACGCAGTATTTT
TRBJ2-5,TRBD1,few,TRBV5-1,CASRRQGAEETQYF,TGCGCCAGCAGGAGACAGGGGGCAGAGGAGACCCAGTACTTC
TRBJ1-1,TRBD1,many,TRBV5-4,CATTSTGGLKAWTEAFF,TGTGCCACGACTTCTACAGGGGGCTTAAAGGCATGGACTGAAGCTTTCTTT
TRBJ1-4,.,many,TRBV11-2,CASSLRGGNGKLFF,TGTGCCAGCAGCTTACGGGGCGGTAACGGAAAACTGTTTTTT
TRBJ1-4,.,many,TRBV7-2,CASRKEGMTNEKLFF,TGTGCCAGCAGAAAAGAGGGAATGACTAATGAAAAACTGTTTTTT
TRBJ2-3,TRBD2,few,TRBV7-6,CASSLGTSGGMDTQYF,TGTGCCAGCAGCCTCGGGACTAGCGGGGGGATGGATACGCAGTATTTT
TRBJ2-1,TRBD1,many,TRBV7-2,CASSPGQGHNEQFF,TGTGCCAGCAGCCCCGGACAGGGCCACAATGAGCAGTTCTTC
TRBJ1-5,.,many,TRBV28,CASSSSTLKPQHF,TGTGCCAGCAGTTCGTCAACCTTAAAGCCCCAGCATTTT